These 8 T cell receptor beta chains share one sample of origin, sequenced in a study of T cell changes during pregnancy in multiple sclerosis. This table comes from immunoSEQ multiplex PCR, and its TCRdb copy is limited to in-frame clones, with some not included. The data hold about 64,000 clones, with over 85% observed a single time. Sequences were derived from peripheral blood, sampled in the second trimester of pregnancy. These receptors came from a female donor with multiple sclerosis, enrolled in a pregnancy study.

On this clone: The junction does not match germline at one end; this may be a read error. The gene calls are TRBV28 and TRBJ2-5; tentatively, D is TRBD1 (7 bases). This CDR3 is 14 amino acids long. Germline V gives CDR1 MDHEN, CDR2 SYDVKM. The CDR3 bases are TGTGTCAGCACTCCCCCGGAGGGGGCAGAGACCCAGTACTTC. Its protein is CVSTPPEGAETQYF.

This chain joins TRBV25-1 and TRBJ2-6, with 7 bases identical to TRBD1. The CDR3 has 18 residues. Germline V gene data show CDR1 as MGHDK and CDR2 as SYGVNS. V was pared by 1 base and J by 0 bases, with 6 bases of the junction left unmatched. DNA for the CDR3: TGTGCCAGCAGTGAATTAGGGACAGCTCGCTCTGGGGCCAACGTCCTGACTTTC. Translation: CASSELGTARSGANVLTF.

This chain connects TRBV19 to TRBJ1-5; 7 nucleotides agree with TRBD1. The V and J ends lost 3 bases and 3 bases, in that order; junction bases with no gene match: 8. CDR1 is LNHDA, CDR2 SQIVND, per germline (reference sequence). This CDR3 is built from 16 residues. The chain's CDR3 is CASSMGGQTINQPQHF. The CDR3 nucleotides are TGTGCCAGTAGTATGGGGGGACAGACCATCAATCAGCCCCAGCATTTT.

This clone was seen once. The chain recombines TRBV19 with TRBJ2-7; 8 positions agree with TRBD1. Germline-derived CDR1 and CDR2 are LNHDA and SQIVND (reference sequence). This CDR3 has 15 amino acids. V lost 3 bases to trimming and J lost 4 bases; unmatched junction nucleotides: 8. CDR3 protein: CASSMRQGALYEQYF. In nucleotides, the CDR3 is TGTGCCAGTAGTATGCGGCAGGGGGCTTTGTACGAGCAGTACTTC.

The chain uses TRBV5-5 and TRBJ2-7; a weak D match, TRBD2 (5 bases). CDR1 and CDR2 from the germline V gene are SGHKS and YYEKEE (reference sequence). CDR3 length: 13 amino acids. V gave up 4 bases and J gave up 4 bases, with 12 bases separating them. The CDR3 sequence: CASSTASNYEQYF. CDR3 bases: TGTGCCAGCAGCACCGCTAGCAATTACGAGCAGTACTTC.

The chain has TRBV4-2 and TRBJ1-2, with no clear D. The CDR3 covers 16 residues. Germline V CDR1 and CDR2: LGHNA, YNFKEQ. V was clipped by 5 bases and J by 0 bases, with 16 bases between them. The DNA of the CDR3 is TGTGCCAGCAGCGCCCCCGAGGGTCAAACTAACTATGGCTACACCTTC. Protein product: CASSAPEGQTNYGYTF.

The chain couples TRBV6-1 to TRBJ2-5; D is unclear. Germline V CDR1 and CDR2: MNHNS, SASEGT. V gave up 4 bases and J gave up 1 base, with 16 bases separating them. CDR3 size: 16 residues. In DNA form, the CDR3 reads TGTGCCAGCAGTGGGCCATCTAGTATTCTCCAAGAGACCCAGTACTTC. Amino acid sequence: CASSGPSSILQETQYF.

The chain has TRBV28 and TRBJ2-5; 9 nucleotides align to TRBD2. The CDR3 spans 16 residues. The J segment lost 0 bases and the V segment lost 2 bases, leaving 4 bases of the junction unmatched. Germline CDR1 reads MDHEN; CDR2 reads SYDVKM. CDR3 DNA sequence: TGTGCCAGCAGTTTAGCAGCGGGAGGCTACCAAGAGACCCAGTACTTC. As protein: CASSLAAGGYQETQYF.